This TCR beta chain was found in a study of blood T cell repertoires in COVID-19. About the research overall: The analysed material was cDNA or gDNA that came from T cells, B-cell-depleted T cells, or PBMCs.

TCRdb keeps only in-frame clones here, not all; method: immunoSEQ multiplex PCR. The sample yields approximately 200,000 clones, over 80% seen once. The V and J ends lost 4 bases and 9 bases, in that order; junction bases with no gene match: 12. Germline lookup yields CDR1 SGHRS and CDR2 YFSETQ. This CDR3 comprises 15 residues. J is TRBJ2-1 and V is TRBV5-1, with 8 bases lining up with TRBD2. Sequences were obtained from PBMCs or T cells enriched from blood (not recorded which). This TCR came from a woman aged 25 to 39 who had been exposed to COVID-19. The CDR3 DNA is TGCGCCAGCAGCCCGGATCCGGGACTAGTCACTGAGCAGTTCTTC. Encoded protein: CASSPDPGLVTEQFF.